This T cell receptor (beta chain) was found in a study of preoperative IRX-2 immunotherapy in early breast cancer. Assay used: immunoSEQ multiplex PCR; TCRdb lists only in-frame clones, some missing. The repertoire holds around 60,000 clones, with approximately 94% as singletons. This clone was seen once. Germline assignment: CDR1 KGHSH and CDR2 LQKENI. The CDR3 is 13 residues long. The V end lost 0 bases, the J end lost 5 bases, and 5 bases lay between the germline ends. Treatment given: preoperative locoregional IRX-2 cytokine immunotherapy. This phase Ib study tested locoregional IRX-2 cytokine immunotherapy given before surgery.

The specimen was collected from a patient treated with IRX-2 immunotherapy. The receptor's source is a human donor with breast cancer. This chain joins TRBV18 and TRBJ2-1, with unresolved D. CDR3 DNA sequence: TGTGCCAGCTCACCACCTGTGAACAATGAGCAGTTCTTC. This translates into CASSPPVNNEQFF. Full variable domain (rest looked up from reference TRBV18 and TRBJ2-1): NAGVMQNPRHLVRRRGQEARLRCSPMKGHSHVYWYRQLPEEGLKFMVYLQKENIIDESGMPKERFSAEFPKEGPSILRIQQVVRGDSAAYFCASSPPVNNEQFFGPGTRLTVL.